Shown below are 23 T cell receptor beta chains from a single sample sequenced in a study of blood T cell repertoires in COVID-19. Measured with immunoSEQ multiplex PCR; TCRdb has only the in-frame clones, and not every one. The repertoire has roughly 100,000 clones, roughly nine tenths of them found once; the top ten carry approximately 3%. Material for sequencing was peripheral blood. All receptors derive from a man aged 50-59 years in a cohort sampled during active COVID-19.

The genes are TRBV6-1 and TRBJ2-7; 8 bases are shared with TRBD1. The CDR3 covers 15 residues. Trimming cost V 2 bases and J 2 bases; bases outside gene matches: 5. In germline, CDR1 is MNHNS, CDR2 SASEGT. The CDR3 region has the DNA TGTGCCAGCAGTGAACAGACAGGGGACACCTACGAGCAGTACGTC. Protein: CASSEQTGDTYEQYV.

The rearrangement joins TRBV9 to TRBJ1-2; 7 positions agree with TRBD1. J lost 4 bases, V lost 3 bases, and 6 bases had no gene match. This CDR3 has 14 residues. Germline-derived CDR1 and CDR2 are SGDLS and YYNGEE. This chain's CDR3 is CASSARQGSYGYTF. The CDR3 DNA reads TGTGCCAGCAGCGCGCGACAGGGAAGCTATGGCTACACCTTC.

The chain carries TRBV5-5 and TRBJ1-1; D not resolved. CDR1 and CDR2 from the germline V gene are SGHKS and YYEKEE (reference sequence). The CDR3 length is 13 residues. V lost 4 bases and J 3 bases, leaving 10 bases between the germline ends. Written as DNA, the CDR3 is TGTGCCAGCAGCCCGATACATTACACTGAAGCTTTCTTT. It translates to CASSPIHYTEAFF.

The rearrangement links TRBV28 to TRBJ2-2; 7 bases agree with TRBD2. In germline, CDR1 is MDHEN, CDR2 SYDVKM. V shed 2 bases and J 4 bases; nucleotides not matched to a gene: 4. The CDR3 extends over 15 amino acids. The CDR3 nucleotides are TGTGCCAGCAGTTTACCACTAGCGCGCACCGGGGAGCTGTTTTTT. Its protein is CASSLPLARTGELFF.

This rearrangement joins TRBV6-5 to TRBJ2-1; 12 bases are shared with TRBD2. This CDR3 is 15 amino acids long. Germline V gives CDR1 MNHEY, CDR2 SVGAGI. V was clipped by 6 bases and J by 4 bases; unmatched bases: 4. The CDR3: CASRATSGGYNEQFF. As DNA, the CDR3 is TGTGCCAGCAGAGCGACTAGCGGGGGATACAATGAGCAGTTCTTC.

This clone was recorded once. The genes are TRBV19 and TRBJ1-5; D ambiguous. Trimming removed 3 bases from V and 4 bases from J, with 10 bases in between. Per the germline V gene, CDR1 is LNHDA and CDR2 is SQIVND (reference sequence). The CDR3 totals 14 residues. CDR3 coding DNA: TGTGCCAGTAGTATCATGAGGGAAAATCAGCCCCAGCATTTT. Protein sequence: CASSIMRENQPQHF.

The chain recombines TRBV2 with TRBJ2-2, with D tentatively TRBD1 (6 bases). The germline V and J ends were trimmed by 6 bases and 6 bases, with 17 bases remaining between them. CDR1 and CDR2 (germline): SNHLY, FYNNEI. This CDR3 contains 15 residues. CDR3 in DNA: TGTGCCAGCAGGAAAGGGGGTTGGGGAGCCGGGGAGCTGTTTTTT. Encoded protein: CASRKGGWGAGELFF.

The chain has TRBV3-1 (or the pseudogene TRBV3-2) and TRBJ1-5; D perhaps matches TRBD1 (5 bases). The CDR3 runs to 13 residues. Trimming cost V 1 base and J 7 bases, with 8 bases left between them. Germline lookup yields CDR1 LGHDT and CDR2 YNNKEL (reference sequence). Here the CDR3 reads CASSQGGRQPQHF. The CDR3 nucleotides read TGTGCCAGCAGCCAAGGGGGCCGGCAGCCCCAGCATTTT.

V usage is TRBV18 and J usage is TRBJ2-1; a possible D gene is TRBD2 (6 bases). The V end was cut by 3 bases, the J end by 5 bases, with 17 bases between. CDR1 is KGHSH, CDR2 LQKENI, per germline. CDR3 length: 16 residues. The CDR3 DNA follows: TGTGCCAGCTCACCTCCCCATGGAGGGCGAAACAATGAGCAGTTCTTC. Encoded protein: CASSPPHGGRNNEQFF.

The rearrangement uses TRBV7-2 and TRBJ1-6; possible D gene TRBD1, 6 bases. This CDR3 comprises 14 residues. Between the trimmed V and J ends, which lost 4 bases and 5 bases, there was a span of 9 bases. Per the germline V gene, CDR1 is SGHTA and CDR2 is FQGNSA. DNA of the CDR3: TGTGCCAGCAGCTCACAGGGAAATAATTCACCCCTCCACTTT. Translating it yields CASSSQGNNSPLHF. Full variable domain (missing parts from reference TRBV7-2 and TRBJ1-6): GAGVSQSPSNKVTEKGKDVELRCDPISGHTALYWYRQSLGQGLEFLIYFQGNSAPDKSGLPSDRFSAERTGGSVSTLTIQRTQQEDSAVYLCASSSQGNNSPLHFGNGTRLTVT.

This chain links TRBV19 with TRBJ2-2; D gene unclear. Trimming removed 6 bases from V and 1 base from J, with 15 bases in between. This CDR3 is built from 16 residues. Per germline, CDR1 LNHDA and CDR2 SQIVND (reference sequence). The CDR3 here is CASSITSRRNTGELFF. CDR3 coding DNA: TGTGCCAGTAGCATAACCAGTAGGAGGAACACCGGGGAGCTGTTTTTT.

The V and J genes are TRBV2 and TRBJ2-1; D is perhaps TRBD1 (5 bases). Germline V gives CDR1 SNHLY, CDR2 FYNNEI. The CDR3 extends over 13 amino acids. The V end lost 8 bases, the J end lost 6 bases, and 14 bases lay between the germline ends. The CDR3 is CASRDRARNEQFF. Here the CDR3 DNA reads TGTGCCAGCCGCGACAGAGCTCGCAATGAGCAGTTCTTC.

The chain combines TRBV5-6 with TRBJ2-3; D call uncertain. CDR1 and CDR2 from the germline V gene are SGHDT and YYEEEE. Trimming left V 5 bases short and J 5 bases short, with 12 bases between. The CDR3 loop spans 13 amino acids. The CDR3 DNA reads TGTGCCAGCAGTCGAGACTTTGTAGATACGCAGTATTTT. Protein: CASSRDFVDTQYF.

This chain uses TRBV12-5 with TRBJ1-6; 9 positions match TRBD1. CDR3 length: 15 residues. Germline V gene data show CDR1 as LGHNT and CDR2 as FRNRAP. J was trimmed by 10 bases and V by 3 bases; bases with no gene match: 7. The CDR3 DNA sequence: TGTGCTAGTGGTTTTGGAACAGGGGGCTACTCACCCCTCCACTTT. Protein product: CASGFGTGGYSPLHF.

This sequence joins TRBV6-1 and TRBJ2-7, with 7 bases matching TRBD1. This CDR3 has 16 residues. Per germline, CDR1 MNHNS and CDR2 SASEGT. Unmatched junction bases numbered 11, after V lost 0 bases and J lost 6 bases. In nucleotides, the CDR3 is TGTGCCAGCAGTGAAGCGGGGACAGCTCCCGCCGGCGAGCAGTACGTC. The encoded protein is CASSEAGTAPAGEQYV.

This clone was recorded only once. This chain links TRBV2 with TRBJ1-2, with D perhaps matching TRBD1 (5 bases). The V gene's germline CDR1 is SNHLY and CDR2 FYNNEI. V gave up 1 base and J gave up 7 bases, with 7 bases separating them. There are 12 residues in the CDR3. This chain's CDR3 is CASSEGGLGYTF. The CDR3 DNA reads TGTGCCAGCAGTGAAGGGGGACTTGGCTACACCTTC.

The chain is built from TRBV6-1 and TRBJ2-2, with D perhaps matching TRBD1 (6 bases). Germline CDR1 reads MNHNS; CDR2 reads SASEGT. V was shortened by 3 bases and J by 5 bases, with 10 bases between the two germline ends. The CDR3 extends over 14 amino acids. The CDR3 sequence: CASSESGETGELFF. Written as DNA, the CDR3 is TGTGCCAGCAGTGAGTCAGGGGAAACCGGGGAGCTGTTTTTT.

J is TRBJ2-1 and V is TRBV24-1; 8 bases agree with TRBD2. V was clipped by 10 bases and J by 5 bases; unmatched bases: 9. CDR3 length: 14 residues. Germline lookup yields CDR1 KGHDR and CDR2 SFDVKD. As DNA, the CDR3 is TGTGCCACAGGCAAACGGGGGGGCAACAATGAGCAGTTCTTC. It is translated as CATGKRGGNNEQFF.

The DNA of the CDR3 is TGTGCCAGCAGCCGGGACAGGTTTGATCGTGAGCAGTTCTTC. Translation gives CASSRDRFDREQFF. The chain has TRBV7-9 and TRBJ2-1; TRBD1 aligns across 8 bases. V lost 5 bases and J lost 9; bases outside the gene matches: 9. This CDR3 contains 14 residues. Germline V gene data show CDR1 as SEHNR and CDR2 as FQNEAQ (reference sequence).

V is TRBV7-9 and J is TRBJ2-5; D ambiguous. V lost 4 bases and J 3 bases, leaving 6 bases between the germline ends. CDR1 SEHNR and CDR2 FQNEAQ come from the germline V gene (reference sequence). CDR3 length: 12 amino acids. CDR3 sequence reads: CASSWREETQYF. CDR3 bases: TGTGCCAGCAGCTGGAGAGAAGAGACCCAGTACTTC.

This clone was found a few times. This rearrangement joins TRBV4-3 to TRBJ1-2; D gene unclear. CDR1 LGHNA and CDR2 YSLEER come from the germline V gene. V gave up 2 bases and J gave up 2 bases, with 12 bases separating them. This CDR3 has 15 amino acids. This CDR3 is CASSQSYPVNYGYTF. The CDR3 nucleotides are TGCGCCAGCAGCCAATCTTATCCAGTAAACTATGGCTACACCTTC.

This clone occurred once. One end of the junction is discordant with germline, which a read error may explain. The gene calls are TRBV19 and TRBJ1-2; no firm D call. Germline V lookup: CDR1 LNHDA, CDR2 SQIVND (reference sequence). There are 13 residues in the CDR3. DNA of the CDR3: TGTGCCAGTAGCATAGGCGGGGAGTATGGCTACACCTTC. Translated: CASSIGGEYGYTF.

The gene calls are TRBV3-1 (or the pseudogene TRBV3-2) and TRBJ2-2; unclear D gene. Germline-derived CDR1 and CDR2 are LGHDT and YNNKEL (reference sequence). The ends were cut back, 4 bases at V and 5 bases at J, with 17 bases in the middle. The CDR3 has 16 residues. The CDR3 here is CASSLGEDERTGELFF. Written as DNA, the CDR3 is TGTGCCAGCAGCCTCGGCGAGGATGAAAGGACCGGGGAGCTGTTTTTT.